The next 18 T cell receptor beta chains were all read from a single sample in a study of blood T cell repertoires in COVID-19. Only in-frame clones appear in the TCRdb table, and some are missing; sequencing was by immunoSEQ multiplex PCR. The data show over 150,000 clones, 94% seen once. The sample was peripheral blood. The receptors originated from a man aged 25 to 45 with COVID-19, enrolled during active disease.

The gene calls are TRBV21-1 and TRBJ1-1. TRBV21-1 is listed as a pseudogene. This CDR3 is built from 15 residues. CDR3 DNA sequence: TGTGCCAGCAGCAGGAGGACCCCGGGGAACACTGAAGCTTTCTTT. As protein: CASSRRTPGNTEAFF.

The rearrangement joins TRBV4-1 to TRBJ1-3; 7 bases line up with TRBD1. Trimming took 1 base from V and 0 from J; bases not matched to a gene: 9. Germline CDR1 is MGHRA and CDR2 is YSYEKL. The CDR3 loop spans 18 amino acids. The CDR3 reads CASSQGSTGQLSGNTIYF. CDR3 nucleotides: TGCGCCAGCAGCCAAGGTAGTACGGGACAGCTCTCTGGAAACACCATATATTTT.

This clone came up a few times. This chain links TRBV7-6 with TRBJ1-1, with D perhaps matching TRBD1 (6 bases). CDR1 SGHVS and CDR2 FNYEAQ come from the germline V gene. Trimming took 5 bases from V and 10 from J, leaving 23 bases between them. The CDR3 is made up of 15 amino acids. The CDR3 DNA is TGTGCCAGCAGCCCCGGGGGGGCGAGGGAATCGAGAGCTTTCTTT. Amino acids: CASSPGGARESRAFF.

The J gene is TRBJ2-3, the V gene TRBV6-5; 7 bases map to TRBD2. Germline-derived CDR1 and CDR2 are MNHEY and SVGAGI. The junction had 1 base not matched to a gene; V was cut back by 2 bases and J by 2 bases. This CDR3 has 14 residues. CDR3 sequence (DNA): TGTGCCAGCAGTTACGGGACTAACACAGATACGCAGTATTTT. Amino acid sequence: CASSYGTNTDTQYF.

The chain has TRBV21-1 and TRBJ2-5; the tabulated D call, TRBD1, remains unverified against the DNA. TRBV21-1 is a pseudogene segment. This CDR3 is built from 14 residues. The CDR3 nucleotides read TGTGCCAGCAGCAAAGGAAGAGACAAAGAGACCCAGTACTTC. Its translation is CASSKGRDKETQYF.

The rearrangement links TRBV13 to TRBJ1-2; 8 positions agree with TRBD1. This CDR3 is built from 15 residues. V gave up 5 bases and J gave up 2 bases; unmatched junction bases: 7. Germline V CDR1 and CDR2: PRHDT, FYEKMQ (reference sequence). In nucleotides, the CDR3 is TGTGCCAGCAGCGGACGACAGGGGCCCAACTATGGCTACACCTTC. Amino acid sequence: CASSGRQGPNYGYTF. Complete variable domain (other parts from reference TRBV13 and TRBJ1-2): AAGVIQSPRHLIKEKRETATLKCYPIPRHDTVYWYQQGPGQDPQFLISFYEKMQSDKGSIPDRFSAQQFSDYHSELNMSSLELGDSALYFCASSGRQGPNYGYTFGSGTRLTVV.

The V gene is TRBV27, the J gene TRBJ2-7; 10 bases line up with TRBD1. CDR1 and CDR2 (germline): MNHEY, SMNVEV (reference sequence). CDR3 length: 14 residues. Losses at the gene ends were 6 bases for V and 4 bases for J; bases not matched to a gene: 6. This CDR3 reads CASSTTGGLYEQYF. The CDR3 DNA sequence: TGTGCCAGCAGCACGACAGGGGGCTTATACGAGCAGTACTTC.

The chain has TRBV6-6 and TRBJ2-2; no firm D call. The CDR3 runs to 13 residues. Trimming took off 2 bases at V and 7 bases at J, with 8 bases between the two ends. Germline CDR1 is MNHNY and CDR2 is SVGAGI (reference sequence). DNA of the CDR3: TGTGCCAGCAGTTACGGAGCGCACGGGGAGCTGTTTTTT. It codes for CASSYGAHGELFF.

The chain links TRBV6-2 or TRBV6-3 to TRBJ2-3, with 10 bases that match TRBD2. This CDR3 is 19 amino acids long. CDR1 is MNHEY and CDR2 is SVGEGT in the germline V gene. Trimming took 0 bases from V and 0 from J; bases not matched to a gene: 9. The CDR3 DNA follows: TGTGCCAGCAGTTACTCGGTTGGTACTAGCGGGGAAAGCACAGATACGCAGTATTTT. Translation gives CASSYSVGTSGESTDTQYF.

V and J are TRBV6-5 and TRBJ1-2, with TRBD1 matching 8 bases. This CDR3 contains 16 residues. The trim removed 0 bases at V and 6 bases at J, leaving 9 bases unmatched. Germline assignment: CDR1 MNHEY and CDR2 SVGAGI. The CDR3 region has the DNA TGTGCCAGCAGTTACTCGGACAGGGCCTTTGTAAATGGCTACACCTTC. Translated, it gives CASSYSDRAFVNGYTF.

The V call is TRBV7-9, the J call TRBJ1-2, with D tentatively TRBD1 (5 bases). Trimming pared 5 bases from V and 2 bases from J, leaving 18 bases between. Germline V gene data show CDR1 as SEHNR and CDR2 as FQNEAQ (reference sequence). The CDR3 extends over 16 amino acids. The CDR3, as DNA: TGTGCCAGCAGCCCCCGGGGGGTCGGTCCGAACTATGGCTACACCTTC. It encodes CASSPRGVGPNYGYTF.

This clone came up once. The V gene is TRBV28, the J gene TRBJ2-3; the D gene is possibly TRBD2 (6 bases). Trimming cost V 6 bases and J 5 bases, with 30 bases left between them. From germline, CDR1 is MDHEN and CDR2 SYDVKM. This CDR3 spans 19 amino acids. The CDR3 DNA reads TGTGCCAGCAGCACCGGGAGACAATCCCCTCAGGCAAGTCGAGATACGCAGTATTTT. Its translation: CASSTGRQSPQASRDTQYF.

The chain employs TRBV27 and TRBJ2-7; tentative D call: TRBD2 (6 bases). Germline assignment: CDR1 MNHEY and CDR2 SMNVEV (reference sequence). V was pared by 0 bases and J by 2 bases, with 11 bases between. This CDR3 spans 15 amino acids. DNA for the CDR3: TGTGCCAGCAGTTTATCGGGGGGACCGGCCTACGAGCAGTACTTC. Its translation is CASSLSGGPAYEQYF.

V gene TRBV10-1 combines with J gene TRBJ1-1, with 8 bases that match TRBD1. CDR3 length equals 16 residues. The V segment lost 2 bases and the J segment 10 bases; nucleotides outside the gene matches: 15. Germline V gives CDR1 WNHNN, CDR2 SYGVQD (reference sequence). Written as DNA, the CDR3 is TGCGCCAGCAGTGAGGGACCAGGGGGCGCCGAGGTACGAGCTTTCTTT. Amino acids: CASSEGPGGAEVRAFF.

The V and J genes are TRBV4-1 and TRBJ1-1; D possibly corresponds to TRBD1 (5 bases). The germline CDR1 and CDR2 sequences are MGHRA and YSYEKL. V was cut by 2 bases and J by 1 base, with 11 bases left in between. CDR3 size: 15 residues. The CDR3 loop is CASSQRTTTNTEAFF. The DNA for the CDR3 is TGCGCCAGCAGCCAAAGGACAACGACGAACACTGAAGCTTTCTTT.

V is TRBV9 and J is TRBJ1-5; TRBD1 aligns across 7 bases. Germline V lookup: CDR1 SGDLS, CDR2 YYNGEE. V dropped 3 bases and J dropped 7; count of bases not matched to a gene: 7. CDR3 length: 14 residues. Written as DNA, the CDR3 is TGTGCCAGCAGCGCTACAGGGGCAGGACAGCCCCAGCATTTT. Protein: CASSATGAGQPQHF. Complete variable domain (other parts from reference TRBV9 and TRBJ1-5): DSGVTQTPKHLITATGQRVTLRCSPRSGDLSVYWYQQSLDQGLQFLIQYYNGEERAKGNILERFSAQQFPDLHSELNLSSLELGDSALYFCASSATGAGQPQHFGDGTRLSIL.

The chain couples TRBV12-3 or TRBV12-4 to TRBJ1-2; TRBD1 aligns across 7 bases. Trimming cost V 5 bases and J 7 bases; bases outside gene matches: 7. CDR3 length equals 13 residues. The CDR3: CASSRQGPTGYTF. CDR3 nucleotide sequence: TGTGCCAGCAGTCGACAGGGACCTACTGGCTACACCTTC.

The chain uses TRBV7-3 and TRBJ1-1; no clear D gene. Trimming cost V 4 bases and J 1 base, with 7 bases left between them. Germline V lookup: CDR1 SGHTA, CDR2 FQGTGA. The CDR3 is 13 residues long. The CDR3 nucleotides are TGTGCCAGCAGCTCCGCGCCGAACACTGAAGCTTTCTTT. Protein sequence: CASSSAPNTEAFF.